The clone carrying this T cell receptor beta chain occurred once. Clones were sequenced by immunoSEQ multiplex PCR, and TCRdb holds only the in-frame ones, with some missing. The repertoire has hundreds of thousands of clones, around 90% of them found once; the top ten carry about 1.5%. The data were taken from a study of blood T cell repertoires in COVID-19. In terms of age and location, participants ranged from roughly 18 to 90 years and lived in 24 US areas. This CDR3 has 16 amino acids. V lost 3 bases and J lost 0; bases outside the gene matches: 7. CDR1 is LNHDA, CDR2 SQIVND, per germline (reference sequence).

The sequence was obtained from a woman aged 45-65 years who had recovered from COVID-19. Sequencing was performed on PBMCs or T cells enriched from blood (not recorded which). This chain uses TRBV19 with TRBJ2-7; 8 bases line up with TRBD2. CDR3 in amino acids: CASSINPGGVSYEQYF. The CDR3 coding sequence is TGTGCCAGTAGTATTAACCCGGGAGGGGTCTCCTACGAGCAGTACTTC. Filled out from reference TRBV19 and TRBJ2-7, the complete variable domain reads DGGITQSPKYLFRKEGQNVTLSCEQNLNHDAMYWYRQDPGQGLRLIYYSQIVNDFQKGDIAEGYSVSREKKESFPLTVTSAQKNPTAFYLCASSINPGGVSYEQYFGPGTRLTVT.